The clone carrying this TCR beta chain was counted many times. This specimen belongs to a study of CD8+CD57+ T cells in acquired aplastic anemia. The authors sequenced patients whose flow cytometry had shown CD8+CD57+ cell expansion. The CDR3 has 13 residues. Germline loops: CDR1 LGHNA, CDR2 YNFKEQ. Between the trimmed V and J ends, which lost 1 base and 18 bases, there was a span of 16 bases. The template for TCR beta VDJ and CDR3 sequence profiling was genomic DNA. From the reads, TCRdb called clonotypes with MiXCR, one entry per CDR3 protein. This table has some 200,000 distinct CDR3 sequences, 65% appearing once.

Sequenced input: sorted CD4+, CD8+, or CD8+CD57+ T cells (not recorded which) from PBMCs. V and J are TRBV4-2 and TRBJ2-6; a weak D match, TRBD2 (5 bases). The TCR was taken from a human donor with aplastic anemia. The CDR3 nucleotides read TGTGCCAGCAGCCAAGTTTGGAGGCGAGGAGAGACTTTC. Its protein is CASSQVWRRGETF.